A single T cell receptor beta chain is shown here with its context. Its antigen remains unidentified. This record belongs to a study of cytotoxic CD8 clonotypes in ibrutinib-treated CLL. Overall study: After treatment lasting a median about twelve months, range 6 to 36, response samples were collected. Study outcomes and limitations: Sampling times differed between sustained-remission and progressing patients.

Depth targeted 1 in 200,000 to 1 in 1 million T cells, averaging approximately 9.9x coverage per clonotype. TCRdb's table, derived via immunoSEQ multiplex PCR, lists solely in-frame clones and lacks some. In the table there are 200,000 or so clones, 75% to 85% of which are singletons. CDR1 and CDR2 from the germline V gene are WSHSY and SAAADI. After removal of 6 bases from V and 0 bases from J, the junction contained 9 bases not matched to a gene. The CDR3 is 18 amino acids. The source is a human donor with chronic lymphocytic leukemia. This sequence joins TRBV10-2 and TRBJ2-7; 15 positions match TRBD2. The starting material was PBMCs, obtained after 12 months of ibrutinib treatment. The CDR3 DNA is TGCGCCAGCAGCTGGACTAGCGGGAGGGCCAGGAGCTCCTACGAGCAGTACTTC. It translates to CASSWTSGRARSSYEQYF.